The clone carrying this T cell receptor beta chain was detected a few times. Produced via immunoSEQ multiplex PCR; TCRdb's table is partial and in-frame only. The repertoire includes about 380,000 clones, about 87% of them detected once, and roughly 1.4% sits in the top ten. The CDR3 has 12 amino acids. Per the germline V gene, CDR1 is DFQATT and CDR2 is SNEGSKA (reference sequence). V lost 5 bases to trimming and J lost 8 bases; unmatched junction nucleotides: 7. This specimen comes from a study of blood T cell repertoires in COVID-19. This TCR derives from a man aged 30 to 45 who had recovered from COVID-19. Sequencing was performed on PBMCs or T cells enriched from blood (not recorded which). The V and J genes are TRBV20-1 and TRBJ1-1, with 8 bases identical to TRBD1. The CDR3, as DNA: TGCAGTGCTGGTGGGACAGGACGGGAAGCTTTCTTT. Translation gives CSAGGTGREAFF.